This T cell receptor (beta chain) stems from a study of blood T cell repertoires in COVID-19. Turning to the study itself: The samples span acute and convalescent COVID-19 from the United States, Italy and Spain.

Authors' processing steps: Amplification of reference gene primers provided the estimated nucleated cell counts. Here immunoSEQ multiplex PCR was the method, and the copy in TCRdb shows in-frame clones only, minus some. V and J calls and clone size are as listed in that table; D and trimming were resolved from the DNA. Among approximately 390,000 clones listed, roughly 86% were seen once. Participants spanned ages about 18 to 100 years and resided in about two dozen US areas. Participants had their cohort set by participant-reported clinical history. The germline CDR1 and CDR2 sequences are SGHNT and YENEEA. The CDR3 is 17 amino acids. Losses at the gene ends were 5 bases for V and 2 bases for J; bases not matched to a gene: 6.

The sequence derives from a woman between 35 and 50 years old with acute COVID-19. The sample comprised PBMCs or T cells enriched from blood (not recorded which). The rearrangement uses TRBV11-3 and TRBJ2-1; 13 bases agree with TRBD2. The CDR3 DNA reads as TGTGCCAGCAGCCCCGGGACTAGCGGGGTAACCTACAATGAGCAGTTCTTC. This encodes CASSPGTSGVTYNEQFF.